The 19 T cell receptor beta chains below all came from one sample that was sequenced in a study of blood T cell repertoires in COVID-19. TCRdb's copy holds only in-frame clones and misses some; the assay was immunoSEQ multiplex PCR. The table lists hundreds of thousands of clones, 75% to 85% of them singletons. The sequenced sample was peripheral blood. The receptor source for this set is a woman aged 30 to 39 with COVID-19, enrolled during active disease.

The chain links TRBV2 to TRBJ2-7; D unclear. This CDR3 contains 12 residues. From germline, CDR1 is SNHLY and CDR2 FYNNEI. The ends were cut back, 6 bases at V and 4 bases at J, with 10 bases in the middle. For the CDR3, the DNA is TGTGCCAGCAGAATAGTTATATACGAGCAGTACTTC. This encodes CASRIVIYEQYF.

This clone was seen a single time. This sequence joins TRBV29-1 and TRBJ2-3; D gene unclear. V gave up 4 bases and J gave up 1 base, with 6 bases separating them. Germline assignment: CDR1 SQVTM and CDR2 ANQGSEA. This CDR3 has 12 amino acids. The CDR3 DNA reads as TGCAGCGTTGTCACGGGCACAGATACGCAGTATTTT. Its protein is CSVVTGTDTQYF.

The chain combines TRBV7-3 with TRBJ2-1, with 9 bases that match TRBD2. Germline V gene sequence: CDR1 SGHTA, CDR2 FQGTGA. The CDR3 spans 14 residues. After removal of 6 bases from V and 7 bases from J, the junction contained 7 bases not matched to a gene. The CDR3 protein is CASRREGPGNEQFF. In nucleotides, the CDR3 is TGTGCCAGCAGGCGGGAGGGGCCGGGGAATGAGCAGTTCTTC.

This chain links TRBV7-2 with TRBJ1-2; 7 bases fit TRBD1. J lost 2 bases, V lost 1 base, and 7 bases had no gene match. Germline CDR1 reads SGHTA; CDR2 reads FQGNSA. The CDR3 spans 16 residues. The CDR3 nucleotides are TGTGCCAGCAGCTTAGAACAGGGGTTCCTAAACTATGGCTACACCTTC. Residues: CASSLEQGFLNYGYTF.

The chain uses TRBV3-1 (or the pseudogene TRBV3-2) and TRBJ1-3; D remains unclear. Per germline, CDR1 LGHDT and CDR2 YNNKEL (reference sequence). Between the trimmed V and J ends, which lost 1 base and 3 bases, there was a span of 7 bases. The CDR3 totals 14 residues. CDR3 region: CASSQGGVGNTIYF. The CDR3 bases are TGTGCCAGCAGCCAAGGGGGAGTTGGAAACACCATATATTTT.

This sequence joins TRBV20-1 and TRBJ2-1; 11 bases are shared with TRBD1. V was pared by 3 bases and J by 5 bases, with 6 bases of the junction left unmatched. The germline CDR1 and CDR2 sequences are DFQATT and SNEGSKA (reference sequence). The CDR3 contains 15 residues. The CDR3 coding sequence is TGCAGTGCTAGTTCCGGGACAGGGGGACACAATGAGCAGTTCTTC. This codes for CSASSGTGGHNEQFF.

The chain combines TRBV27 with TRBJ1-1, with 7 bases matching TRBD1. Germline CDR1 and CDR2: MNHEY and SMNVEV (reference sequence). V lost 6 bases and J lost 8; bases outside the gene matches: 6. This CDR3 is built from 12 residues. In nucleotides, the CDR3 is TGTGCCAGCAGCGTTTCGGGACAGGAAGCTTTCTTT. This translates into CASSVSGQEAFF.

The V and J genes are TRBV27 and TRBJ2-5, with D perhaps TRBD2 (5 bases). The CDR3 runs to 13 residues. V was trimmed by 6 bases and J by 4 bases, leaving 12 bases between them. CDR1 and CDR2 (germline): MNHEY, SMNVEV (reference sequence). This chain's CDR3 is CASSPGGGETQYF. The CDR3 region has the DNA TGTGCCAGCAGCCCGGGCGGAGGAGAGACCCAGTACTTC.

This chain connects TRBV7-8 to TRBJ2-7; D unclear. Germline V gives CDR1 SGHVS, CDR2 FQNEAQ. The CDR3 length is 12 residues. Trimming stripped 5 bases from V and 6 bases from J, with 11 bases between. CDR3 protein: CASSPKATEQYF. As DNA, the CDR3 is TGTGCCAGCAGCCCAAAAGCCACCGAGCAGTACTTC.

This chain joins TRBV4-1 and TRBJ1-3, with 9 bases aligning to TRBD1. V gave up 2 bases and J gave up 4 bases; unmatched junction bases: 3. The CDR3 is 15 amino acids. Germline CDR1 reads MGHRA; CDR2 reads YSYEKL. The CDR3 is CASSQRGQGGNTIYF. CDR3 nucleotides: TGCGCCAGCAGCCAAAGAGGACAGGGGGGAAACACCATATATTTT.

The V gene is TRBV9, the J gene TRBJ2-2, with a tentative D call TRBD1 (6 bases). This CDR3 is 15 amino acids long. V lost 2 bases and J 0 bases, leaving 8 bases between the germline ends. Germline V gene lookup returns CDR1 SGDLS and CDR2 YYNGEE. The CDR3 region has the DNA TGTGCCAGCAGCGTGTGGACAGCGAACACCGGGGAGCTGTTTTTT. It translates to CASSVWTANTGELFF.

The genes are TRBV29-1 and TRBJ1-2, with 9 bases that match TRBD1. V lost 6 bases to trimming and J lost 4 bases; unmatched junction nucleotides: 6. Germline V gene lookup returns CDR1 SQVTM and CDR2 ANQGSEA. The CDR3 covers 13 residues. The CDR3 sequence: CSVEQGASYGYTF. CDR3 sequence (DNA): TGCAGCGTAGAACAGGGGGCGAGCTATGGCTACACCTTC.

There are a few counts of this clone. The J gene is TRBJ2-7, the V gene TRBV14; 7 bases map to TRBD1. V lost 1 base to trimming and J lost 6 bases; unmatched junction nucleotides: 9. This CDR3 has 15 amino acids. Germline CDR1 is SGHDN and CDR2 is FVKESK. CDR3 DNA: TGTGCCAGCAGCCAAGGGATGCGGACAGGTTCCGAGCAGTACTTC. Protein: CASSQGMRTGSEQYF.

This clone has just one count. The J gene is TRBJ2-1, the V gene TRBV7-2, with TRBD2 matching 9 bases. Germline V gene data show CDR1 as SGHTA and CDR2 as FQGNSA. There are 17 residues in the CDR3. With V trimmed by 5 bases and J by 0 bases, 8 bases remained unmatched. This CDR3 is CASSPLGSGSSYNEQFF. The CDR3 DNA sequence: TGTGCCAGCAGCCCCTTGGGTAGCGGGAGCTCCTACAATGAGCAGTTCTTC.

V is TRBV7-3 and J is TRBJ2-3; tentatively, D is TRBD1 (6 bases). This CDR3 is built from 15 residues. Germline V lookup: CDR1 SGHTA, CDR2 FQGTGA. With 7 bases removed from V and 2 bases from J, the gap between germline ends came to 16 bases. The CDR3 here is CASKDDRDNTDTQYF. The DNA for the CDR3 is TGTGCCAGCAAGGACGACCGGGACAACACAGATACGCAGTATTTT.

This clone showed up just a few times. J is TRBJ1-6 and V is TRBV15; TRBD1 might be the D (6 bases). This CDR3 region has 17 residues. Germline V gives CDR1 LNHNV, CDR2 YYDKDF (reference sequence). The V and J ends lost 0 bases and 9 bases respectively, with 18 bases between them. This CDR3 is CATSRELSRGSGSPLHF. CDR3 DNA sequence: TGTGCCACCAGCAGAGAGCTGAGCAGGGGTTCGGGTTCACCCCTCCACTTT. Complete variable domain (other parts from reference TRBV15 and TRBJ1-6): DAMVIQNPRYQVTQFGKPVTLSCSQTLNHNVMYWYQQKSSQAPKLLFHYYDKDFNNEADTPDNFQSRRPNTSFCFLDIRSPGLGDTAMYLCATSRELSRGSGSPLHFGNGTRLTVT.

The chain links TRBV7-2 to TRBJ2-7; D is possibly TRBD1 (5 bases). Deletions cut 3 bases from V and 4 bases from J, with 10 bases between. The V gene's germline CDR1 is SGHTA and CDR2 FQGNSA. The CDR3 extends over 13 amino acids. The CDR3 coding sequence is TGTGCCAGCAGCTTCTCAGGGTTTTACGAGCAGTACTTC. It encodes CASSFSGFYEQYF.

The chain uses TRBV24-1 and TRBJ2-3, with D tentatively TRBD2 (6 bases). The germline V and J ends were trimmed by 5 bases and 8 bases, with 16 bases remaining between them. Germline V CDR1 and CDR2: KGHDR, SFDVKD. This CDR3 is 14 amino acids long. The CDR3 sequence: CATSAQTSRVTQYF. DNA of the CDR3: TGTGCCACCAGTGCTCAGACTAGTCGGGTTACGCAGTATTTT.

V gene TRBV7-9 combines with J gene TRBJ2-7; D gene uncertain. Per the germline V gene, CDR1 is SEHNR and CDR2 is FQNEAQ (reference sequence). V was shortened by 1 base and J by 6 bases, with 16 bases between the two germline ends. The CDR3 length is 15 residues. The DNA of the CDR3 is TGTGCCAGCAGCTTAGTTAGGAGCAGCGACGGCGAGCAGTACTTC. This codes for CASSLVRSSDGEQYF. The variable domain in full, with the rest retrieved from reference TRBV7-9 and TRBJ2-7, is DTGVSQNPRHKITKRGQNVTFRCDPISEHNRLYWYRQTLGQGPEFLTYFQNEAQLEKSRLLSDRFSAERPKGSFSTLEIQRTEQGDSAMYLCASSLVRSSDGEQYFGPGTRLTVT.